This T cell receptor (beta chain) was retrieved from a study of T-cell reconstitution after alpha-beta-depleted transplantation in children. Unique molecular identifiers were used to barcode this TCRbeta library. In TCRdb, the PCR reads were re-called with MiXCR into one record per CDR3 protein. Of around 200,000 distinct CDR3 sequences listed, 8.5% to 10% are singletons. The CDR3 is made up of 14 amino acids. The V segment lost 3 bases and the J segment 2 bases; nucleotides outside the gene matches: 5. Germline V gene data show CDR1 as SGHRS and CDR2 as YFSETQ. The sequence was obtained from a human donor who donated a stem cell graft to a child with acute lymphoblastic leukemia. The sequenced sample was PBMCs from the stem cell graft donor, obtained from the stem cell graft. This chain uses TRBV5-1 with TRBJ2-7, with 7 bases lining up with TRBD1. The CDR3 is CASSWETGPYEQYF. As DNA, the CDR3 is TGCGCCAGCAGCTGGGAGACAGGGCCCTACGAGCAGTACTTC.